The 17 T cell receptor beta chains reported below all come from one sample, sequenced in a study of blood T cell repertoires in COVID-19. Assay: immunoSEQ multiplex PCR; the TCRdb copy retains only in-frame clones and omits some. The data hold roughly 380,000 clones, with around nine tenths observed a single time. Sequencing input: PBMCs or T cells enriched from blood (not recorded which). Receptor source: a woman in her thirties who had been exposed to COVID-19.

This chain links TRBV5-1 with TRBJ1-1, with TRBD1 matching 7 bases. With 0 bases clipped from V and 4 bases from J, the junction kept 9 bases outside the gene matches. This CDR3 is built from 16 residues. The V gene's germline CDR1 is SGHRS and CDR2 YFSETQ. The CDR3 sequence is CASSLAPTGQGTEAFF. The CDR3 nucleotides are TGCGCCAGCAGCTTGGCCCCGACAGGGCAGGGCACTGAAGCTTTCTTT.

The genes are TRBV27 and TRBJ2-1, with 11 bases matching TRBD1. J gave up 7 bases and V 6 bases, and 11 bases lay outside the gene matches. Germline assignment: CDR1 MNHEY and CDR2 SMNVEV (reference sequence). This CDR3 spans 16 amino acids. DNA for the CDR3: TGTGCCAGCAGACTTCACCGGGACAGGGGGTCTAATGAGCAGTTCTTC. This gives the protein CASRLHRDRGSNEQFF.

The chain joins TRBV7-6 to TRBJ2-3, with D uncertain. Germline V lookup: CDR1 SGHVS, CDR2 FNYEAQ. V dropped 3 bases and J dropped 0 bases, with 10 bases sitting between them. The CDR3 length is 15 residues. CDR3 in amino acids: CASSFRSLSTDTQYF. For the CDR3, the DNA is TGTGCCAGCAGCTTCCGGAGCCTAAGCACAGATACGCAGTATTTT.

J is TRBJ2-5 and V is TRBV19, with 11 nucleotides matching TRBD1. The CDR3 totals 14 residues. CDR1 and CDR2 (germline): LNHDA, SQIVND (reference sequence). With 4 bases clipped from V and 4 bases from J, the junction kept 2 bases outside the gene matches. The CDR3 here is CASSTGTGGETQYF. CDR3 DNA sequence: TGTGCCAGTAGTACCGGGACAGGGGGAGAGACCCAGTACTTC. The full variable domain, rest sourced from reference TRBV19 and TRBJ2-5, is DGGITQSPKYLFRKEGQNVTLSCEQNLNHDAMYWYRQDPGQGLRLIYYSQIVNDFQKGDIAEGYSVSREKKESFPLTVTSAQKNPTAFYLCASSTGTGGETQYFGPGTRLLVL.

Only one count was recorded for this clone. This chain joins TRBV3-1 (or the pseudogene TRBV3-2) and TRBJ1-1; perhaps TRBD1 as D (6 bases). Germline V gene data show CDR1 as LGHDT and CDR2 as YNNKEL (reference sequence). Between the trimmed V and J ends, which lost 8 bases and 1 base, there was a span of 17 bases. The CDR3 totals 15 residues. CDR3 protein: CASSREGGRNTEAFF. CDR3 sequence (DNA): TGTGCCAGCTCTAGGGAGGGGGGGCGGAACACTGAAGCTTTCTTT.

The chain carries TRBV3-1 (or the pseudogene TRBV3-2) and TRBJ1-2; 7 nucleotides agree with TRBD1. The CDR3 has 14 residues. The trim removed 3 bases at V and 8 bases at J, leaving 9 bases unmatched. CDR1 is LGHDT and CDR2 is YNNKEL in the germline V gene (reference sequence). CDR3 amino acids: CASSQDQGERGYTF. CDR3 sequence (DNA): TGTGCCAGCAGCCAGGACCAGGGGGAGAGGGGCTACACCTTC.

The CDR3 region is CAIQGIGNTEAFF. CDR3 sequence (DNA): TGTGCCATACAGGGAATTGGGAACACTGAAGCTTTCTTT. The chain carries TRBV19 and TRBJ1-1; tentatively, D is TRBD1 (6 bases). Trimming left V 10 bases short and J 1 base short, with 13 bases between. Germline V CDR1 and CDR2: LNHDA, SQIVND (reference sequence). The CDR3 consists of 13 residues.

This chain connects TRBV28 to TRBJ2-5; TRBD2 matches at 7 bases. The CDR3 has 14 amino acids. J was trimmed by 1 base and V by 3 bases; bases with no gene match: 2. Germline V CDR1 and CDR2: MDHEN, SYDVKM. In DNA form, the CDR3 reads TGTGCCAGCAGTTTCCAGCGGGGCCAAGAGACCCAGTACTTC. Residues: CASSFQRGQETQYF.

This clone was seen a handful of times. The chain links TRBV6-5 to TRBJ2-7, with D tentatively TRBD1 (6 bases). The V end lost 0 bases, the J end lost 7 bases, and 13 bases lay between the germline ends. Per germline, CDR1 MNHEY and CDR2 SVGAGI. The CDR3 totals 14 residues. The CDR3 region has the DNA TGTGCCAGCAGTTACTCCCAGGGGCCGGGGGAGCAGTACTTC. It translates to CASSYSQGPGEQYF.

This rearrangement joins TRBV28 to TRBJ2-3, with D possibly TRBD2 on 7 matching bases. Germline V CDR1 and CDR2: MDHEN, SYDVKM. V was shortened by 5 bases and J by 1 base, with 13 bases between the two germline ends. The length of the CDR3 is 15 residues. The CDR3 spells CASSRRGAGTDTQYF. The CDR3 DNA is TGTGCCAGCAGTCGCCGGGGGGCGGGCACAGATACGCAGTATTTT.

The rearrangement uses TRBV11-2 and TRBJ1-6; TRBD1 matches at 8 bases. From germline, CDR1 is SGHAT and CDR2 FQNNGV. The CDR3 covers 17 residues. Germline trimming cut 2 bases from V and 10 bases from J; bases unmatched to any gene: 13. The CDR3 spells CASSLSYSGQGRSPLHF. The CDR3 coding sequence is TGTGCCAGCAGCTTATCCTATTCCGGACAGGGCAGGTCACCCCTCCACTTT.

The chain has TRBV28 and TRBJ1-4, with TRBD1 identical over 7 bases. The germline V gene has CDR1 MDHEN and CDR2 SYDVKM. This CDR3 region has 15 residues. V shed 5 bases, J shed 2 bases, and the junction held 5 bases outside the gene matches. CDR3 DNA: TGTGCCAGCAGTCCCGCGACAGGGACTAATGAAAAACTGTTTTTT. This sequence encodes CASSPATGTNEKLFF. Drawing the rest from reference TRBV28 and TRBJ1-4, the complete variable domain is DVKVTQSSRYLVKRTGEKVFLECVQDMDHENMFWYRQDPGLGLRLIYFSYDVKMKEKGDIPEGYSVSREKKERFSLILESASTNQTSMYLCASSPATGTNEKLFFGSGTQLSVL.

This clone was recorded once. This chain connects TRBV28 to TRBJ2-7, with 10 positions matching TRBD2. This CDR3 contains 16 residues. Germline CDR1 is MDHEN and CDR2 is SYDVKM. With 4 bases clipped from V and 0 bases from J, the junction kept 6 bases outside the gene matches. CDR3 in DNA: TGTGCCAGCAGTTCATGGACTAGCGGCAGCTCCTACGAGCAGTACTTC. This translates into CASSSWTSGSSYEQYF.

The chain joins TRBV2 to TRBJ1-4; TRBD1 matches at 7 bases. Trimming took 6 bases from V and 8 from J; bases not matched to a gene: 12. Per the germline V gene, CDR1 is SNHLY and CDR2 is FYNNEI. The CDR3 consists of 15 residues. CDR3 bases: TGTGCCAGCAGGCTAGACAGGGTGACAGGAGAAAAACTGTTTTTT. Amino acids: CASRLDRVTGEKLFF.

The genes are TRBV19 and TRBJ2-1; 7 bases match TRBD2. From germline, CDR1 is LNHDA and CDR2 SQIVND (reference sequence). The V and J ends lost 6 bases and 5 bases, in that order; junction bases with no gene match: 10. CDR3 size: 15 residues. Here the CDR3 reads CASSRGGDLHNEQFF. In DNA, the CDR3 is TGTGCCAGTAGCCGTGGGGGGGATCTACACAATGAGCAGTTCTTC.

V and J are TRBV9 and TRBJ2-2; 7 bases line up with TRBD1. The CDR3 is 16 amino acids. Germline V gene lookup returns CDR1 SGDLS and CDR2 YYNGEE. With V trimmed by 3 bases and J by 3 bases, 8 bases remained unmatched. The DNA of the CDR3 is TGTGCCAGCAGCGCTTACAGGGGCACGGACACCGGGGAGCTGTTTTTT. Translation: CASSAYRGTDTGELFF.

The CDR3 coding sequence is TGTGCCAGCAGCCAGGAACAGGGAATCGCCAATCAGCCCCAGCATTTT. As protein: CASSQEQGIANQPQHF. This rearrangement joins TRBV7-6 to TRBJ1-5, with a weak D call TRBD1 (6 bases). CDR1 is SGHVS and CDR2 is FNYEAQ in the germline V gene. The CDR3 is made up of 16 amino acids. Trimming removed 5 bases from V and 3 bases from J, with 17 bases in between. Full variable domain (rest looked up from reference TRBV7-6 and TRBJ1-5): GAGVSQSPRYKVTKRGQDVALRCDPISGHVSLYWYRQALGQGPEFLTYFNYEAQQDKSGLPNDRFSAERPEGSISTLTIQRTEQRDSAMYRCASSQEQGIANQPQHFGDGTRLSIL.